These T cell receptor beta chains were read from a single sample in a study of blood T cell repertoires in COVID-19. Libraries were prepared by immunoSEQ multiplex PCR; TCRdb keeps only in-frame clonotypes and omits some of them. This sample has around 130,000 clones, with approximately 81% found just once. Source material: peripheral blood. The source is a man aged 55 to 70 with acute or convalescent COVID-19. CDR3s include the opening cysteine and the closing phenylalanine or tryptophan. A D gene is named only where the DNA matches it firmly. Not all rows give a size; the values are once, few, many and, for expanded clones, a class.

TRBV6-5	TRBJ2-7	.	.	CASTPRGRGAYEQYF	TGTGCCAGCACCCCACGAGGCAGGGGGGCCTACGAGCAGTACTTC
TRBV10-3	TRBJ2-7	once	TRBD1	CAISRDRGYEQYF	TGTGCCATCAGCCGGGACAGGGGTTACGAGCAGTACTTC
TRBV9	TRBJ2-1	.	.	CASSVRDINNEQFF	TGTGCCAGCAGCGTCCGGGACATAAACAATGAGCAGTTCTTC
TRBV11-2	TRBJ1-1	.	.	CASSLIEGGKAFF	TGTGCCAGCAGCTTAATTGAGGGCGGGAAAGCTTTCTTT
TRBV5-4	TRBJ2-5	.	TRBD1	CASSLGDRGQETQYF	TGTGCCAGCAGCTTGGGGGACAGGGGGCAAGAGACCCAGTACTTC
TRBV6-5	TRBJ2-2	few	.	CASKRETGELFF	TGTGCCAGCAAACGGGAGACCGGGGAGCTGTTTTTT
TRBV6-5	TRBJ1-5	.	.	CASSRDRNQPQHF	TGTGCCAGCAGCCGCGACAGAAATCAGCCCCAGCATTTT
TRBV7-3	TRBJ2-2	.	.	CASSHEGATNTGELFF	TGTGCCAGCAGCCATGAGGGAGCCACGAACACCGGGGAGCTGTTTTTT
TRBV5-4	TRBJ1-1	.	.	CASSPGQMNTEAFF	TGTGCCAGCAGCCCCGGACAGATGAACACTGAAGCTTTCTTT
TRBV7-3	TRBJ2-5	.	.	CASSLRRGGQETQYF	TGTGCCAGCAGCTTAAGGAGGGGGGGCCAAGAGACCCAGTACTTC
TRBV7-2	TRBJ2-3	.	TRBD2	CASSLVAGADTQYF	TGTGCCAGCAGCTTAGTTGCGGGAGCAGATACGCAGTATTTT
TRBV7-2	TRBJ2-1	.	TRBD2	CASSLAAGVMNEQFF	TGTGCCAGCAGCTTGGCGGCGGGAGTGATGAATGAGCAGTTCTTC
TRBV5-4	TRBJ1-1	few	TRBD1	CASSLDTGGEAFF	TGTGCCAGCAGCTTGGATACAGGGGGGGAAGCTTTCTTT
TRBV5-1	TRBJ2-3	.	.	CASSPARVGAVGTDTQYF	TGCGCCAGCAGCCCGGCGCGAGTGGGGGCGGTAGGCACAGATACGCAGTATTTT
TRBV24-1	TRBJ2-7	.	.	CATSDSSTSPMEQYF	TGTGCCACCAGTGATTCCTCCACGAGCCCCATGGAGCAGTACTTC
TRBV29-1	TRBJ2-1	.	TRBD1	CSDTGTVFPMYNEQFF	TGCAGCGATACCGGGACAGTATTTCCGATGTACAATGAGCAGTTCTTC
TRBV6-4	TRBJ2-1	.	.	CASSDSPRRRHNEQFF	TGTGCCAGCAGTGACTCGCCTAGGAGGAGGCACAATGAGCAGTTCTTC
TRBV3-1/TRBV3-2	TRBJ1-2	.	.	CASSPRVSGVGYTF	TGTGCCAGCAGCCCAAGGGTCTCCGGGGTTGGCTACACCTTC
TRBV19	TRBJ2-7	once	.	CASSRQRGHYEQYF	TGTGCCAGTAGTCGACAGCGTGGTCACTACGAGCAGTACTTC
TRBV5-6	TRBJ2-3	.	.	CASSLGGSLQDTQYF	TGTGCCAGCAGCTTGGGCGGCAGTCTTCAAGATACGCAGTATTTT
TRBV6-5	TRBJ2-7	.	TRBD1	CASSSGTGSYEQYF	TGTGCCAGCAGCTCCGGGACAGGGTCCTACGAGCAGTACTTC
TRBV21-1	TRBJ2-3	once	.	CASYMRGPTDTQYF	TGTGCCAGCTATATGCGGGGCCCCACAGATACGCAGTATTTT
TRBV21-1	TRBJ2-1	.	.	CASSKDRIGSQTHNEQFF	TGTGCCAGCAGCAAAGATAGAATAGGGAGCCAGACACACAATGAGCAGTTCTTC
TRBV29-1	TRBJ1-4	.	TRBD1	CSVHRGSDEKLFF	TGCAGCGTTCACAGGGGTTCAGACGAAAAACTGTTTTTT
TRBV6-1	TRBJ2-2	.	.	CASSETSTGELFF	TGTGCCAGCAGTGAAACTAGCACCGGGGAGCTGTTTTTT
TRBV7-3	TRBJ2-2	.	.	CASRSGGQRTGELFF	TGTGCCAGCAGATCCGGGGGGCAAAGAACCGGGGAGCTGTTTTTT
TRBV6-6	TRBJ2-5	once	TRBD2	CASSQGLAGVLRTQYF	TGTGCCAGCAGTCAGGGACTAGCGGGGGTCCTTCGAACCCAGTACTTC
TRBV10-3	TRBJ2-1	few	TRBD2	CATGGIAGNYNEQFF	TGTGCCACTGGGGGGATAGCGGGGAACTACAATGAGCAGTTCTTC
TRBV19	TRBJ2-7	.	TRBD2	CASSNNLAGGFYEQYF	TGTGCCAGTAGTAACAATCTAGCGGGGGGATTCTACGAGCAGTACTTC
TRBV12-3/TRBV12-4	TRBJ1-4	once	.	CASRRYEKLFF	TGTGCCAGCCGTCGGTATGAAAAACTGTTTTTT
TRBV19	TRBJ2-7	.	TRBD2	CASTDTAGTSLSGEQYF	TGTGCCAGTACCGACACCGCCGGGACTAGCCTTTCTGGCGAGCAGTACTTC
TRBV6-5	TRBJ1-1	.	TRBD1	CASSKGQGLNTEAFF	TGTGCCAGCAGTAAGGGACAGGGGCTGAACACTGAAGCTTTCTTT
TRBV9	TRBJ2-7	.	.	CASSAAGGYEQYF	TGTGCCAGCAGCGCCGCGGGTGGATACGAGCAGTACTTC
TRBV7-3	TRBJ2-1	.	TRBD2	CASSLLAGTNEQFF	TGTGCCAGCAGCTTGCTAGCGGGTACGAATGAGCAGTTCTTC
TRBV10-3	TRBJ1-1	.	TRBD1	CAISDGTVNTEAFF	TGTGCCATCAGTGATGGGACAGTGAACACTGAAGCTTTCTTT
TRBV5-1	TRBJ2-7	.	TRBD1	CASSHSGTGSYEQYF	TGCGCCAGCAGCCATTCCGGGACAGGGTCCTACGAGCAGTACTTC
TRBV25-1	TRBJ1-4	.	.	CASSERHAGHEKLFF	TGTGCCAGCAGTGAACGACACGCGGGGCATGAAAAACTGTTTTTT
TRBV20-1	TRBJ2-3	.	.	CSAAQGDTQYF	TGCAGTGCAGCCCAGGGGGATACGCAGTATTTT
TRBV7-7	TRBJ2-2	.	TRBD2	CASSRSGLDTGELFF	TGTGCCAGCAGCCGTAGCGGGCTGGACACCGGGGAGCTGTTTTTT
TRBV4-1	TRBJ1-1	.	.	CASSQFSENTEAFF	TGCGCCAGCAGCCAATTTTCAGAGAACACTGAAGCTTTCTTT
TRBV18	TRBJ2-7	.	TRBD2	CASSERGSPSSYEQYF	TGTGCCAGCTCAGAACGCGGGAGCCCTAGCTCCTACGAGCAGTACTTC
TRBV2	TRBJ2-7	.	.	CASRDILYEQYF	TGTGCCAGCAGGGACATTCTCTACGAGCAGTACTTC
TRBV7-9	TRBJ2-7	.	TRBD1	CASSKGTGVYEQYF	TGTGCCAGCAGCAAAGGGACAGGGGTTTACGAGCAGTACTTC
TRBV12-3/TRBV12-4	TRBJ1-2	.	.	CASSRGQNGYTF	TGTGCCAGCAGCCGGGGTCAGAATGGCTACACCTTC
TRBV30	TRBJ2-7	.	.	CAWSPTEYEQYF	TGTGCCTGGAGTCCTACAGAGTACGAGCAGTACTTC
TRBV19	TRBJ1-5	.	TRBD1	CASSTTGPNQPQHF	TGTGCCAGTAGTACGACAGGGCCTAATCAGCCCCAGCATTTT
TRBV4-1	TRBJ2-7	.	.	CASSQDTRYEQYF	TGCGCCAGCAGCCAAGATACGAGGTACGAGCAGTACTTC
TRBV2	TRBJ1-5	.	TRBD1	CASSRSDRDNQPQHF	TGTGCCAGCAGTCGATCCGACAGGGACAATCAGCCCCAGCATTTT
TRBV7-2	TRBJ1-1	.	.	CASSLAGLAGGTEAFF	TGTGCCAGCAGCTTAGCTGGGTTGGCCGGGGGCACTGAAGCTTTCTTT
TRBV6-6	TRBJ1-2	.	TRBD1	CASSSGTGGNYGYTF	TGTGCCAGCAGTTCCGGGACAGGGGGGAACTATGGCTACACCTTC
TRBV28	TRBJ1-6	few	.	CASSLSTEGYNSPLHF	TGTGCCAGCAGTTTATCGACGGAGGGCTATAATTCACCCCTCCACTTT
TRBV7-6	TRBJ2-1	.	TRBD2	CASSPGGAGAYNEQFF	TGTGCCAGCAGCCCTGGAGGGGCGGGGGCCTACAATGAGCAGTTCTTC